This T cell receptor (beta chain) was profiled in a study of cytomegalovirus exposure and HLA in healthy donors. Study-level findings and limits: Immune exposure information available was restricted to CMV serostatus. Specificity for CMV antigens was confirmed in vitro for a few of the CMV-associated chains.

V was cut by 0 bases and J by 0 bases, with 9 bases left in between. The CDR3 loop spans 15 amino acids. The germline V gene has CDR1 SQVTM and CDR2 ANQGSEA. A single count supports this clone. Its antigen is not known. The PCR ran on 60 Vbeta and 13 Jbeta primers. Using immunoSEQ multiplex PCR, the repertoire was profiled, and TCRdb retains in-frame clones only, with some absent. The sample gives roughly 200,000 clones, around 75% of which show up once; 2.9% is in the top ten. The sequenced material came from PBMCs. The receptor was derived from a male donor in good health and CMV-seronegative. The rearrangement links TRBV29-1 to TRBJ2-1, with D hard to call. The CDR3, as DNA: TGCAGCGTTGAAGATGATACATACTCCTACAATGAGCAGTTCTTC. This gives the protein CSVEDDTYSYNEQFF.